A selection of T cell receptor beta chains follows, all from one sample in a study of OX40 agonist ivuxolimab in advanced cancers. The repertoire was sequenced with immunoSEQ multiplex PCR; TCRdb's copy has only in-frame clones and lacks some. Altogether 55,000 to 80,000 clones are present, roughly 87% being singletons, with the ten largest covering approximately 1.3%. The sample consisted of CD4+ or CD8+ T cells sorted from blood, taken in a trial of the OX40 agonist ivuxolimab. The source is an adult with an advanced solid tumor such as melanoma, head and neck, liver or kidney cancer. Each CDR3 is given with its conserved first and last residue. D genes are given only for firm matches. Clone size, where shown, is once, few, many, or a class for clones that have expanded.

V gene: TRBV10-3; CDR3 length: 13; clone size: once; J gene: TRBJ1-2; D gene: .; CDR3 protein: CAIRPTGDDGYTF; CDR3 DNA: TGTGCCATCAGACCTACGGGGGACGATGGCTACACCTTC
V gene: TRBV7-6; CDR3 length: 15; clone size: .; J gene: TRBJ2-1; D gene: TRBD1; CDR3 protein: CASSFGQGGYNEQFF; CDR3 DNA: TGTGCCAGCAGCTTCGGACAGGGGGGGTACAATGAGCAGTTCTTC
V gene: TRBV9; CDR3 length: 13; clone size: .; J gene: TRBJ2-1; D gene: TRBD1; CDR3 protein: CASSARTGDEQFF; CDR3 DNA: TGTGCCAGCAGCGCCCGTACAGGGGATGAGCAGTTCTTC
V gene: TRBV12-5; CDR3 length: 14; clone size: .; J gene: TRBJ2-5; D gene: TRBD1; CDR3 protein: CASGSGQALETQYF; CDR3 DNA: TGTGCTAGTGGTTCCGGACAGGCCCTGGAGACCCAGTACTTC
V gene: TRBV28; CDR3 length: 15; clone size: .; J gene: TRBJ1-5; D gene: .; CDR3 protein: CASSLPSHSNQPQHF; CDR3 DNA: TGTGCCAGCAGTTTACCCAGTCATAGCAATCAGCCCCAGCATTTT
V gene: TRBV5-1; CDR3 length: 17; clone size: .; J gene: TRBJ2-7; D gene: TRBD1; CDR3 protein: CASSLQSGQSFSYEQYF; CDR3 DNA: TGCGCCAGCAGCTTACAGTCGGGACAGAGTTTCTCCTACGAGCAGTACTTC
V gene: TRBV29-1; CDR3 length: 16; clone size: .; J gene: TRBJ2-1; D gene: TRBD1; CDR3 protein: CSAETYGQGANNEQFF; CDR3 DNA: TGCAGCGCCGAGACCTACGGACAGGGGGCAAACAATGAGCAGTTCTTC
V gene: TRBV11-2; CDR3 length: 15; clone size: .; J gene: TRBJ1-6; D gene: .; CDR3 protein: CASSRTTGLNSPLHF; CDR3 DNA: TGTGCCAGCAGCCGTACCACAGGGCTTAATTCACCCCTCCACTTT
V gene: TRBV10-2; CDR3 length: 15; clone size: .; J gene: TRBJ2-2; D gene: .; CDR3 protein: CASKYPTPNTGELFF; CDR3 DNA: TGCGCCAGCAAATATCCAACCCCGAACACCGGGGAGCTGTTTTTT
V gene: TRBV27; CDR3 length: 15; clone size: .; J gene: TRBJ2-7; D gene: TRBD2; CDR3 protein: CASRPGLAGVYEQYF; CDR3 DNA: TGTGCCAGCAGGCCGGGACTAGCGGGTGTTTACGAGCAGTACTTC
V gene: TRBV10-1; CDR3 length: 14; clone size: .; J gene: TRBJ2-3; D gene: TRBD1; CDR3 protein: CASSEGQGADTQYF; CDR3 DNA: TGCGCCAGCAGTGAGGGACAGGGGGCAGATACGCAGTATTTT
V gene: TRBV5-5; CDR3 length: 16; clone size: .; J gene: TRBJ2-7; D gene: .; CDR3 protein: CASSLVVSASSYEQYF; CDR3 DNA: TGTGCCAGCAGCTTGGTTGTTTCCGCGAGCTCCTACGAGCAGTACTTC
V gene: TRBV7-2; CDR3 length: 14; clone size: .; J gene: TRBJ2-7; D gene: .; CDR3 protein: CASSPTTGAYEQYF; CDR3 DNA: TGTGCCAGCAGCCCGACGACAGGTGCCTACGAGCAGTACTTC
V gene: TRBV5-6; CDR3 length: 15; clone size: .; J gene: TRBJ2-6; D gene: .; CDR3 protein: CASSFGGAGANVLTF; CDR3 DNA: TGTGCCAGCAGCTTCGGAGGGGCTGGGGCCAACGTCCTGACTTTC
V gene: TRBV4-1; CDR3 length: 15; clone size: few; J gene: TRBJ2-5; D gene: .; CDR3 protein: CASSTRGSSRETQYF; CDR3 DNA: TGCGCCAGCAGCACCCGGGGGAGTTCGAGGGAGACCCAGTACTTC
V gene: TRBV7-6; CDR3 length: 16; clone size: .; J gene: TRBJ2-2; D gene: .; CDR3 protein: CASSLIEGTGAGELFF; CDR3 DNA: TGTGCCAGCAGCTTGATAGAGGGAACGGGGGCCGGGGAGCTGTTTTTT
V gene: TRBV5-4; CDR3 length: 15; clone size: few; J gene: TRBJ2-1; D gene: .; CDR3 protein: CASSFGTSRRNEQFF; CDR3 DNA: TGTGCCAGCAGCTTCGGGACTTCTCGAAGGAATGAGCAGTTCTTC
V gene: TRBV19; CDR3 length: 13; clone size: .; J gene: TRBJ1-5; D gene: TRBD1; CDR3 protein: CASTGTGNQPQHF; CDR3 DNA: TGTGCCAGTACCGGGACAGGGAATCAGCCCCAGCATTTT
V gene: TRBV5-1; CDR3 length: 14; clone size: .; J gene: TRBJ1-4; D gene: TRBD1; CDR3 protein: CASSEGQGNEKLFF; CDR3 DNA: TGCGCCAGCAGCGAGGGACAGGGGAATGAAAAACTGTTTTTT
V gene: TRBV29-1; CDR3 length: 14; clone size: once; J gene: TRBJ1-1; D gene: .; CDR3 protein: CSVYRGGMNTEAFF; CDR3 DNA: TGCAGCGTCTATAGGGGCGGAATGAACACTGAAGCTTTCTTT
V gene: TRBV10-3; CDR3 length: 14; clone size: few; J gene: TRBJ2-5; D gene: TRBD1; CDR3 protein: CAISDGTGEETQYF; CDR3 DNA: TGTGCCATCAGTGACGGGACAGGGGAAGAGACCCAGTACTTC
V gene: TRBV28; CDR3 length: 13; clone size: once; J gene: TRBJ1-5; D gene: .; CDR3 protein: CAGSGDGNQPQHF; CDR3 DNA: TGTGCCGGATCTGGGGATGGCAATCAGCCCCAGCATTTT
V gene: TRBV4-1; CDR3 length: 16; clone size: .; J gene: TRBJ1-3; D gene: .; CDR3 protein: CASSQNLRASGNTIYF; CDR3 DNA: TGCGCCAGCAGCCAAAATTTGAGGGCCTCTGGAAACACCATATATTTT
V gene: TRBV28; CDR3 length: 12; clone size: .; J gene: TRBJ2-1; D gene: .; CDR3 protein: CASSLYRDMQFF; CDR3 DNA: TGTGCCAGCAGTTTATACAGGGACATGCAGTTCTTC
V gene: TRBV5-4; CDR3 length: 15; clone size: .; J gene: TRBJ2-1; D gene: TRBD2; CDR3 protein: CASSLGGGSYNEQFF; CDR3 DNA: TGTGCCAGCAGCTTGGGCGGGGGATCTTACAATGAGCAGTTCTTC
V gene: TRBV2; CDR3 length: 16; clone size: .; J gene: TRBJ2-3; D gene: TRBD2; CDR3 protein: CASSENSGGGTDTQYF; CDR3 DNA: TGTGCCAGCAGTGAAAATTCCGGGGGGGGCACAGATACGCAGTATTTT
V gene: TRBV19; CDR3 length: 17; clone size: .; J gene: TRBJ1-3; D gene: TRBD1; CDR3 protein: CATGTWGQGAGGNTIYF; CDR3 DNA: TGTGCCACCGGGACCTGGGGACAGGGGGCAGGTGGAAACACCATATATTTT
V gene: TRBV6-6; CDR3 length: 14; clone size: .; J gene: TRBJ2-7; D gene: .; CDR3 protein: CASSYRDGSYEQYF; CDR3 DNA: TGTGCCAGCAGTTACCGGGACGGCTCCTACGAGCAGTACTTC
V gene: TRBV13; CDR3 length: 15; clone size: .; J gene: TRBJ2-7; D gene: .; CDR3 protein: CASSLGRLSSYEQYF; CDR3 DNA: TGTGCCAGCAGCTTAGGGCGTCTTAGCTCCTACGAGCAGTACTTC
V gene: TRBV2; CDR3 length: 10; clone size: .; J gene: TRBJ2-7; D gene: .; CDR3 protein: CASSSYEQYF; CDR3 DNA: TGTGCCAGCAGTTCCTACGAGCAGTACTTC
V gene: TRBV5-4; CDR3 length: 16; clone size: .; J gene: TRBJ2-7; D gene: .; CDR3 protein: CASSLGRRISPSEQYF; CDR3 DNA: TGTGCCAGCAGCTTGGGGCGGAGGATTTCCCCTAGCGAGCAGTACTTC
V gene: TRBV6-4; CDR3 length: 13; clone size: .; J gene: TRBJ1-2; D gene: TRBD1; CDR3 protein: CASRGTGPYGYTF; CDR3 DNA: TGTGCCAGCAGAGGGACAGGCCCCTATGGCTACACCTTC
V gene: TRBV6-5; CDR3 length: 15; clone size: few; J gene: TRBJ2-5; D gene: .; CDR3 protein: CASSYSIMGYETQYF; CDR3 DNA: TGTGCCAGCAGTTACTCGATTATGGGGTATGAGACCCAGTACTTC
V gene: TRBV5-5; CDR3 length: 19; clone size: once; J gene: TRBJ2-7; D gene: .; CDR3 protein: CASRAPGRRGPGGTYEQYF; CDR3 DNA: TGTGCCAGCAGGGCACCGGGACGCCGGGGGCCCGGGGGAACCTACGAGCAGTACTTC
V gene: TRBV30; CDR3 length: 15; clone size: .; J gene: TRBJ1-4; D gene: .; CDR3 protein: CAWSVRSATNEKLFF; CDR3 DNA: TGTGCCTGGAGTGTACGGTCAGCTACGAATGAAAAACTGTTTTTT